This T cell receptor beta chain was captured in a study of T cells in Graves' hyperthyroidism and ophthalmopathy. Amplification targeted TCR beta CDR3 regions from RNA transcripts. TCR CDR3 regions were first amplified by RT-PCR with HTBI primers. TCRdb reprocessed the multiplex PCR reads with MiXCR, giving one entry per CDR3 protein. The sample consists of around 530,000 distinct CDR3 sequences, about 15% of them appearing once. Reasons for excluding patients were uncontrolled infection, other autoimmune disease, pregnancy or lactation. This receptor was obtained from a woman aged 18 to 35 with Graves' ophthalmopathy. The sample comprised blood.

CDR3 DNA: TGTGCCAGCAGCTTAGGACTAGCGGGAGTGGGAGGTGGAAACATTCAGTACTTC. Its translation: CASSLGLAGVGGGNIQYF. The chain recombines TRBV7-3 with TRBJ2-4, with 13 bases fitting TRBD2. CDR1 is SGHTA and CDR2 is FQGTGA in the germline V gene. The CDR3 is 18 amino acids. The V and J ends lost 2 bases and 6 bases, in that order; junction bases with no gene match: 10.